The clone carrying this TCR beta chain was seen just once. The antigen remains unidentified. The treatment here: roughly ten-day PBMC culture with coronavirus spike peptide pools or control peptides (ViraFEST assay). Following expansion of antigen-specific T cells with peptide pools, ViraFEST then sequenced TCRs. The data originate from a study of vaccination and CD4 T cells after COVID-19. An Oncomine TCR Beta short-read assay was used to sequence the DNA from cultured CD4+ T cells. Genomic DNA was isolated from cultured CD4+ T cells. TCRdb reprocessed the PCR reads via MiXCR and lists one record per CDR3 protein. This sample yields some 11,000 distinct CDR3 sequences, of which around 40% are seen a single time; about 18% belongs to the top ten. This CDR3 comprises 15 residues. Losses at the gene ends were 7 bases for V and 3 bases for J; bases not matched to a gene: 7.

The source material was cultured CD4+ T cells from blood. The chain employs TRBV12-3 or TRBV12-4 and TRBJ1-5, with 9 bases aligning to TRBD1. This sequence was found in a human donor with COVID-19. The CDR3 loop reads CASTQQGAVNQPQHF. CDR3 nucleotides: TGTGCCAGCACACAACAGGGGGCCGTCAATCAGCCCCAGCATTTT.